This T cell receptor beta chain was retrieved from a study of technical replicates of blood from several donors. The CDR3 covers 14 residues. Germline loops: CDR1 MNHNS, CDR2 SASEGT. After removal of 7 bases from V and 2 bases from J, the junction contained 7 bases not matched to a gene. Using immunoSEQ multiplex PCR, the repertoire was profiled, and TCRdb retains in-frame clones only, with some absent. The table records more than 75,000 clones, about 92% of them present only once. The genes are TRBV6-1 and TRBJ2-7, with TRBD2 identical over 8 bases. The material sequenced was T cells isolated from PBMCs. This clonotype was obtained from a human donor in good health. The CDR3 region is CASTSAGVAYEQYF. The CDR3 DNA reads TGTGCCAGCACTTCAGCGGGAGTTGCCTACGAGCAGTACTTC.